Each of the 14 T cell receptor beta chains below was sequenced from the same sample in a study of T cell responses to AZD1222 COVID-19 vaccine. Profiling relied on immunoSEQ multiplex PCR, and the TCRdb table lists in-frame clones only, not all of them. The profile shows around 180,000 clones, roughly 87% of them singletons. The specimen comprised peripheral blood, sampled on day 0 of AZD1222 vaccination. All receptors derive from an adult in good health.

Turning to this clone: Additional DNA sequences in this sample encode the identical CDR3. CDR3 loop: CASSLATGSSGNTIYF. The CDR3 region has the DNA TGCGCCAGCAGCTTGGCGACAGGGAGCTCTGGAAACACCATATATTTT. The chain joins TRBV5-1 to TRBJ1-3; 7 bases line up with TRBD1. V trimming: 0 bases; J trimming: 0 bases; junction bases outside the gene matches: 3. This CDR3 contains 16 residues. Germline V gene data show CDR1 as SGHRS and CDR2 as YFSETQ.

In this sample, this clone turned up a few times. This chain uses TRBV5-4 with TRBJ1-2, with no clear D. The CDR3 is 14 residues long. Germline V gene lookup returns CDR1 SGHNT and CDR2 YYREEE (reference sequence). Trimming left V 0 bases short and J 3 bases short, with 9 bases between. The CDR3 reads CASSLGDRDYGYTF. CDR3 in DNA: TGTGCCAGCAGCTTGGGGGATAGAGACTATGGCTACACCTTC.

The rearrangement links TRBV18 to TRBJ2-7; unclear D gene. This CDR3 spans 13 amino acids. In germline, CDR1 is KGHSH, CDR2 LQKENI. The V end was cut by 3 bases, the J end by 6 bases, with 12 bases between. In nucleotides, the CDR3 is TGTGCCAGCTCACCGCAGCCCATATCCGAGCAGTACTTC. Protein: CASSPQPISEQYF.

A few counts support this clone. J is TRBJ1-2 and V is TRBV10-2, with a possible D match to TRBD1 (6 bases). Germline values: CDR1 WSHSY, CDR2 SAAADI. This CDR3 has 14 amino acids. The ends were cut back, 6 bases at V and 11 bases at J, with 22 bases in the middle. CDR3 DNA sequence: TGCGCCAGCAGCTCGGGCCGGGACACCGGGGGATACACCTTC. It codes for CASSSGRDTGGYTF.

The rearrangement uses TRBV28 and TRBJ2-7, with 8 bases that match TRBD1. The ends lost 5 bases at V and 4 bases at J; junction bases unmatched: 7. CDR1 and CDR2 from the germline V gene are MDHEN and SYDVKM. The CDR3 runs to 14 residues. The CDR3 sequence: CASSNPGQAYEQYF. The CDR3 coding sequence is TGTGCCAGCAGTAACCCGGGACAGGCGTACGAGCAGTACTTC.

The chain has TRBV18 and TRBJ1-6; a weak D match, TRBD1 (5 bases). CDR1 is KGHSH and CDR2 is LQKENI in the germline V gene. The CDR3 extends over 17 amino acids. Trimming stripped 8 bases from V and 8 bases from J, with 25 bases between. CDR3 protein: CASAKATLQLGDSPLHF. In DNA form, the CDR3 reads TGTGCCAGCGCAAAGGCGACCCTACAACTAGGGGATTCACCCCTCCACTTT. Looking up the rest from reference TRBV18 and TRBJ1-6 gives the full variable domain: NAGVMQNPRHLVRRRGQEARLRCSPMKGHSHVYWYRQLPEEGLKFMVYLQKENIIDESGMPKERFSAEFPKEGPSILRIQQVVRGDSAAYFCASAKATLQLGDSPLHFGNGTRLTVT.

This chain connects TRBV25-1 to TRBJ2-3; 9 bases agree with TRBD1. This CDR3 has 17 residues. Germline CDR1 and CDR2: MGHDK and SYGVNS. Trimming at V came to 0 bases and at J to 4 bases, leaving 8 bases not matched to a gene. CDR3 DNA: TGTGCCAGCAGTGAATATTTCGGACAGGGGTTGGCAGATACGCAGTATTTT. Amino acids: CASSEYFGQGLADTQYF.

The rearrangement uses TRBV11-3 and TRBJ2-3, with unresolved D. The CDR3 extends over 15 amino acids. V lost 4 bases and J 4 bases, leaving 15 bases between the germline ends. Germline V gives CDR1 SGHNT, CDR2 YENEEA. The CDR3 reads CASSSRNGYADTQYF. As DNA, the CDR3 is TGTGCCAGCAGCTCCCGTAACGGGTACGCAGATACGCAGTATTTT.

This chain joins TRBV11-2 and TRBJ2-1; 10 bases align to TRBD1. CDR1 is SGHAT and CDR2 is FQNNGV in the germline V gene. Trimming cost V 5 bases and J 8 bases; bases outside gene matches: 12. This CDR3 region has 16 residues. As DNA, the CDR3 is TGTGCCAGCAGCGTAACTGGGGGACAGGGGATGCATGAGCAGTTCTTC. Protein sequence: CASSVTGGQGMHEQFF. Using reference TRBV11-2 and TRBJ2-1 for the parts outside the CDR3, the full variable domain is EAGVAQSPRYKIIEKRQSVAFWCNPISGHATLYWYQQILGQGPKLLIQFQNNGVVDDSQLPKDRFSAERLKGVDSTLKIQPAKLEDSAVYLCASSVTGGQGMHEQFFGPGTRLTVL.

Worth noting for this clone: Germline and junction disagree at one end, which may indicate a read error. The chain uses TRBV4-1 and TRBJ2-5; tentatively, D is TRBD1 (6 bases). Per the germline V gene, CDR1 is MGHRA and CDR2 is YSYEKL. The CDR3 runs to 13 residues. The chain's CDR3 is CASSQEIGRGQDF. The CDR3 DNA reads as TGCGCCAGCAGCCAAGAGATAGGCAGGGGCCAGGACTTC.

V gene TRBV19 combines with J gene TRBJ2-1, with D possibly TRBD2 on 7 matching bases. CDR3 length: 16 residues. Trimming pared 7 bases from V and 2 bases from J, leaving 18 bases between. Germline values: CDR1 LNHDA, CDR2 SQIVND (reference sequence). CDR3 sequence: CASTPGGGGAYNEQFF. Written as DNA, the CDR3 is TGTGCCAGTACTCCCGGGGGAGGGGGGGCCTACAATGAGCAGTTCTTC.

The rearrangement links TRBV5-5 to TRBJ1-5; D gene unclear. V lost 0 bases and J lost 7, with 14 bases in between. The CDR3 is made up of 15 amino acids. Germline V CDR1 and CDR2: SGHKS, YYEKEE (reference sequence). DNA for the CDR3: TGTGCCAGCAGCTTGGTGGCAGGATCGGAACAGCCCCAGCATTTT. Translation gives CASSLVAGSEQPQHF.

The chain uses TRBV5-1 and TRBJ2-2; TRBD1 matches 9 bases. The germline V gene has CDR1 SGHRS and CDR2 YFSETQ. The length of the CDR3 is 18 residues. V lost 0 bases and J lost 7; bases outside the gene matches: 13. CDR3 region: CASSLVPPGQGFNGELFF. The CDR3 DNA follows: TGCGCCAGCAGCTTGGTCCCTCCGGGACAGGGTTTCAACGGGGAGCTGTTTTTT.

This chain joins TRBV23-1 and TRBJ1-3; 7 nucleotides align to TRBD1. TRBV23-1 is reported as an ORF; its role is uncertain. The ends lost 6 bases at V and 4 bases at J; junction bases unmatched: 15. This CDR3 region has 17 residues. The CDR3 protein is CASSNSRRDRVGNTIYF. CDR3 DNA sequence: TGCGCCAGCAGCAACTCGAGGCGAGACAGGGTGGGAAACACCATATATTTT.